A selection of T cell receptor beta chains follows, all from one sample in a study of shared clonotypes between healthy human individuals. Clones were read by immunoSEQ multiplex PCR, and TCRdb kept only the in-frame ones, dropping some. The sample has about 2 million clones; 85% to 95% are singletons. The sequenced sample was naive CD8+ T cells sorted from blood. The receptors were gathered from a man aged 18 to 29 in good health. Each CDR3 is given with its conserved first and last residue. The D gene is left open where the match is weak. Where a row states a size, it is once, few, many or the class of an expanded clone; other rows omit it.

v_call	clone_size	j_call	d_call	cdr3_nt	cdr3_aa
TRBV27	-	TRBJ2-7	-	TGTGCCAGCAGTTCCGGTGGCTACGAGCAGTACTTC	CASSSGGYEQYF
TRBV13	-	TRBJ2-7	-	TGTGCCAGCAGCTTAGGGGGGAGCACGGACGAGCAGTACTTC	CASSLGGSTDEQYF
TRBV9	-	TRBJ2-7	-	TGTGCCAGCAGCGTAGTGCCGGGCCCGTCCTACGAGCAGTACTTC	CASSVVPGPSYEQYF
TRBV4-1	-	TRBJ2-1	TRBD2	TGCGCCAGCAGCCAAGATTGGGGGGGAGGTTTTGAGCAGTTCTTC	CASSQDWGGGFEQFF
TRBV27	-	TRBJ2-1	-	TGTGCCAGCAGTCTCGGGCCCAACCTGTACAATGAGCAGTTCTTC	CASSLGPNLYNEQFF
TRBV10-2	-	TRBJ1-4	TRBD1	TGCGCCAGCAGTGATTCGGGGACAGGGCTAGGAGAAAAACTGTTTTTT	CASSDSGTGLGEKLFF
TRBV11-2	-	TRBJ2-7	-	TGTGCCAGCAGCTTATTGAGCAGGGGAGACTACGAGCAGTACTTC	CASSLLSRGDYEQYF
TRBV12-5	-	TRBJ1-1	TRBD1	TGTGCTAGTGGTTTGGGACAGGGCGAGGGGGACACTGAAGCTTTCTTT	CASGLGQGEGDTEAFF
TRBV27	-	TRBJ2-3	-	TGTGCCAGCAGCCCCTCAGGGGTGGGGGATACGCAGTATTTT	CASSPSGVGDTQYF
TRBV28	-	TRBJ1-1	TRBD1	TGTGCCAGCAGTACCTATAGACAGGGAAAGAACACTGAAGCTTTCTTT	CASSTYRQGKNTEAFF
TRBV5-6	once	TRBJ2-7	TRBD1	TGTGCCAGCACACAGGGGATCACAGCCTACGAGCAGTACTTC	CASTQGITAYEQYF
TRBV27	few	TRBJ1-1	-	TGTGCCAGCAGTGCCGTGGGCACTGAAGCTTTCTTT	CASSAVGTEAFF
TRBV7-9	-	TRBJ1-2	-	TGTGCCAGCAGCTTAGGACAGTTCTTTAACTATGGCTACACCTTC	CASSLGQFFNYGYTF
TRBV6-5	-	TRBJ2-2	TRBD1	TGTGCCAGCAGTCCACAGGGGTCCGGGGAGCTGTTTTTT	CASSPQGSGELFF
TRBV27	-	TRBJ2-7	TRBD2	TGTGCCAGCAGTTTGCGGGGGGAATACGAGCAGTACTTC	CASSLRGEYEQYF
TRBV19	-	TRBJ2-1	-	TGTGCCAGTAGTATGGACCCTTACAATGAGCAGTTCTTC	CASSMDPYNEQFF
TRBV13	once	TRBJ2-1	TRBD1	TGTGCCAGCAGCGTCACAGGGGGCGGCTCCTACAATGAGCAGTTCTTC	CASSVTGGGSYNEQFF
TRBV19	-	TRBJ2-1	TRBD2	TGTGCCAGTAGTACGCACCCGGGACTAGCTTCCTACAATGAGCAGTTCTTC	CASSTHPGLASYNEQFF
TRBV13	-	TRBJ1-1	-	TGTGCCAGCAGCTCCCTAGGGGCGGGGAGCACTGAAGCTTTCTTT	CASSSLGAGSTEAFF
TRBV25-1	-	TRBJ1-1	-	TGTGCCAGCAGTGAAACCCGGACCGACTTGGGGGCTTTCTTT	CASSETRTDLGAFF
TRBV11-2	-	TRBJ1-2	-	TGTGCCAGCAGCTCGGACAGTCGCTACACCTTC	CASSSDSRYTF
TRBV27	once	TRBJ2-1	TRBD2	TGTGCCAGCAGTTTCGGACTAGCGGGGGGCGAGCAGTTCTTC	CASSFGLAGGEQFF
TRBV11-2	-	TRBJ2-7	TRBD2	TGTGCCAGCAGCTCCCTAGCGGGAGGCCCCTACGAGCAGTACTTC	CASSSLAGGPYEQYF
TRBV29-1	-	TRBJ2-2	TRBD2	TGCAGCGTTGAAGATGTCGGCCGTAGCGGGAGCCTGAACACCGGGGAGCTGTTTTTT	CSVEDVGRSGSLNTGELFF
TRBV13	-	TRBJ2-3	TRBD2	TGTGCCAGCAGCTATTACCTGATAGCGGGGTCGGGCACAGATACGCAGTATTTT	CASSYYLIAGSGTDTQYF
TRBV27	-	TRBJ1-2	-	TGTGCCAGCAGCCAAGACGGCGATGATGGCTACACCTTC	CASSQDGDDGYTF